This TCR beta chain is from a study of Graves' ophthalmopathy and Graves' hyperthyroidism (dated by TCRdb to 2016 to 2019). With respect to the entire study: Peripheral blood was collected at initial diagnosis, before any treatment. The study used TCR beta repertoire signatures to distinguish Graves' ophthalmopathy from Graves' hyperthyroidism and to predict progression to ophthalmopathy. To explore V-J signatures distinguishing ophthalmopathy from hyperthyroidism, a discovery set of around 100 patients (roughly 44 ophthalmopathy, 55 to 60 stable hyperthyroidism) was enrolled. An independent validation cohort comprised some 19 hyperthyroidism patients and around 16 patients who later progressed from hyperthyroidism to ophthalmopathy. Following sample collection, hyperthyroidism patients were given methimazole at a starting dose of 30 mg daily, and ophthalmopathy patients were given high-dose intravenous methylprednisolone. In total, some 130 blood samples were TCR-sequenced: 43 ophthalmopathy, some 75 hyperthyroidism and some 17 hyperthyroidism-to-ophthalmopathy patients. In about six hyperthyroidism patients, T-cell repertoires of thyroid tissue and blood were compared.

Ophthalmopathy patients had moderately to severely active disease, Clinical Activity Score of at least 3, NOSPECS grade of at least 4, and disease duration under 3 months. Anyone with other autoimmune diseases, uncontrolled infections, pregnancy or lactation was excluded from the study. Diagnosis relied on clinical symptoms, serum thyroxine, TRAb, thyroid ultrasound and orbital computed tomography. Ficoll-Paque density gradient centrifugation was used to isolate PBMCs from approximately 10 ml of fresh peripheral blood. Total RNA was extracted using Trizol reagent, and RNA quality was checked on an Agilent 2100 Bioanalyzer. Of note for this clonotype: There is no known antigen for this receptor. Base qualities are not provided; no much larger clone lies one nucleotide away.

Trimming leaves V shorter by 8 bases and J shorter by 5 bases, with the junction holding 0 bases beyond the gene matches. The CDR3, cysteine through phenylalanine, is 11 amino acids long. The sequence is cut down to CDR3 DNA, 33 bases in frame from base 1. What the work shows at the level of the full study, not this receptor alone: In validation, the model predicted ophthalmopathy progression with 55% to 71% sensitivity and roughly 78% specificity; 12 predicted patients were CT-confirmed with GO in a median of around 6 months. Most expanded thyroid clonotypes with frequency above 0.001 were also detected in blood, suggesting blood repertoires may reflect the thyroid immune response. No statistical method was used to predetermine the sample size, and group allocation was not hidden from the investigators. The 13-signature model separated ophthalmopathy from stable hyperthyroidism with approximately 90% sensitivity and about 81% specificity in cross-validation, and 80%/75% in the test set.

For repertoire sequencing, TCR beta CDR3 regions were amplified from RNA transcripts. The first round was an RT-PCR using HTBI primers with the Qiagen OneStep RT-PCR kit, and this first round was followed by a second-round multiplex PCR, then size selection and purification. The libraries underwent paired-end sequencing with 100 bp reads on an Illumina HiSeq2000. The original methods were these. SOAPnuke was used to process the reads, removing any read that contained adapters or uncalled bases, had a mean Phred below 15, or lacked an exact match to the constant primer or identifier. COPE v1.2.5 was used to merge high-quality paired reads. Each unique nucleotide sequence was treated as a clonotype, and MiTCR v1.1 was used to align the clonotypes to the IMGT TRB V, D and J references. Analysis was restricted to V-J combinations with a frequency above 0.0001, which covered roughly 99% of repertoires. For each V-J combination, a TCR clonal expansion and chaos score was defined as the ratio of F50 clonal expansion to chaos observed in the TCRdist matrix. Welch's t-statistics and random forest were used to reduce features to 13 V-J combinations, which were fed into a naive Bayes classifier. The Morisita-Horn index was used to measure how similar the thyroid and blood repertoires were. Through fastp at Q25 and MiXCR, TCRdb rebuilt clones from the public reads, retaining in-frame beta chains. Rows with one shared CDR3 protein collapse into an entry with the most common genes and DNA. None of the V and J calls come from the authors' own analysis; TCRdb made them. Recorded for this sample are 660,000 or so distinct CDR3 sequences; just over 40% of them occurred a single time. The ten top clones hold more than 2.5% of the sample.

This receptor was identified in an adult man with Graves' ophthalmopathy. The sequencing sample was made of peripheral blood. The receptor chain draws on TRBV12-3 or TRBV12-4 and TRBJ2-7; 10 nucleotides in the junction match TRBD1. The nucleotide sequence reads TGTGCCAGCGGGACAGGGGACGAGCAGTACTTC. This is translated as CASGTGDEQYF.